This T cell receptor beta chain was recovered during a study of response to subunit inactivated influenza vaccine. About this clonotype: Its antigen is unknown.

Study-level points and caveats: Few new T cells, the authors suggested, are recruited by each seasonal influenza vaccination.

Using its own MiXCR run on the RT-PCR reads, TCRdb lists one record per CDR3 protein. The sample shows 550,000 to 650,000 distinct CDR3 sequences, about an eighth of them seen only once. Here the sequenced sample was PBMCs from blood, taken on the day of vaccination. The receptor comes from a man in his forties or fifties who received an inactivated influenza vaccine.

CDR3 sequence (DNA): TGCGCCAGCAGCTTGGAGGACAGGGGGGGGACCCAAGAGACCCAGTACTTC. It translates to CASSLEDRGGTQETQYF. J is TRBJ2-5 and V is TRBV5-1, with 10 bases identical to TRBD1. This CDR3 region has 17 residues. J lost 1 base, V lost 0 bases, and 6 bases had no gene match. CDR1 and CDR2 from the germline V gene are SGHRS and YFSETQ.